This T cell receptor beta chain was recorded in a study of blood T cell repertoires in COVID-19. Whole-study context: From T cells, B-cell-depleted T cells, or PBMCs came the material, which was cDNA or gDNA.

Trimming pared 0 bases from V and 1 base from J, leaving 7 bases between. Germline CDR1 is SGHRS and CDR2 is YFSETQ. The CDR3 length is 14 residues. This clone is a singleton in its sample. Sequencing used immunoSEQ multiplex PCR; TCRdb keeps in-frame clones, though not all of them. The sample comprises around 70,000 clones, 80% to 90% of which are singletons, and roughly 8.8% rests with the top ten. The chain carries TRBV5-1 and TRBJ2-5, with a tentative D call TRBD2 (6 bases). What was sequenced was peripheral blood. The receptor was derived from a man older than 75 with acute or convalescent COVID-19. For the CDR3, the DNA is TGCGCCAGCAGCTTGGGGAGGGCCCAAGAGACCCAGTACTTC. Translating gives CASSLGRAQETQYF.